A selection of T cell receptor beta chains follows, all from one sample in a study of graft-versus-host responses after intestinal transplantation. For these receptors, no antigen is known. TCRdb's table, derived via immunoSEQ multiplex PCR, lists solely in-frame clones and lacks some. The sample comprises around 100,000 clones, 85% to 95% of which are singletons, and 0.95% to 1.5% rests with the top ten. The sequencing used unstimulated CD8+ T cells sorted from spleen or lymph node cells, collected before transplant. The receptors stem from a human donor who was the organ donor for an intestinal transplant. The CDR3 runs from the conserved cysteine through the conserved F or W. A D gene is named only where the DNA matches it firmly. Not every row has a clone size; where given, it reads once, few, many or a size class.

>TRBV28|.|.|TRBJ2-1
CASSLSRDDEQFF
TGTGCCAGCAGTTTGTCCAGGGACGATGAGCAGTTCTTC
>TRBV27|TRBD1|.|TRBJ1-1
CASSLGQGGTEAFF
TGTGCCAGCAGTTTAGGGCAGGGGGGAACTGAAGCTTTCTTT
>TRBV29-1|.|.|TRBJ2-5
CSGYSVQETQYF
TGCAGCGGGTATAGCGTGCAAGAGACCCAGTACTTC
>TRBV6-5|.|.|TRBJ2-7
CASSGHMRNEQYF
TGTGCCAGCAGTGGTCATATGAGAAACGAGCAGTACTTC
>TRBV2|.|.|TRBJ2-7
CASSLSLVYEQYF
TGTGCCAGCAGCCTGTCATTGGTCTACGAGCAGTACTTC
>TRBV5-1|.|.|TRBJ2-1
CASREVGLSYNEQFF
TGCGCCAGCAGAGAAGTTGGTCTTTCCTACAATGAGCAGTTCTTC
>TRBV7-9|.|.|TRBJ2-1
CASTKVGQFNEQFF
TGTGCCAGCACCAAAGTCGGGCAGTTCAATGAGCAGTTCTTC
>TRBV9|.|.|TRBJ2-1
CASSVEKGSYNEQFF
TGTGCCAGCAGCGTAGAAAAAGGGTCCTACAATGAGCAGTTCTTC
>TRBV4-1|TRBD2|.|TRBJ2-3
CASSQAALTSDITDTQYF
TGCGCCAGCAGCCAAGCGGCCTTGACTAGCGATATCACAGATACGCAGTATTTT
>TRBV19|TRBD1|.|TRBJ1-1
CASIRTGNTEAFF
TGTGCCAGTATTCGGACAGGGAACACTGAAGCTTTCTTT
>TRBV5-4|TRBD1|few|TRBJ1-2
CASSSTGHGAYGYTF
TGTGCCAGCAGCTCGACAGGGCACGGGGCCTATGGCTACACCTTC
>TRBV6-5|TRBD1|.|TRBJ2-3
CASSTTGAPTDTQYF
TGTGCCAGCAGTACCACAGGGGCGCCCACAGATACGCAGTATTTT
>TRBV11-2|TRBD2|.|TRBJ2-7
CASSNPSSGIYEQYF
TGTGCCAGCAGCAACCCAAGTAGCGGGATCTACGAGCAGTACTTC
>TRBV7-9|.|once|TRBJ2-2
CASSSSFFDTGELFF
TGTGCCAGCAGCTCCAGCTTTTTCGACACCGGGGAGCTGTTTTTT
>TRBV11-2|.|.|TRBJ1-1
CASRFRGGVEAFF
TGTGCCAGCAGATTCAGAGGCGGGGTTGAAGCTTTCTTT
>TRBV14|TRBD1|.|TRBJ1-6
CASSQEDRGTESSPLHF
TGTGCCAGCAGCCAAGAGGACAGGGGGACGGAGAGTTCACCCCTCCACTTT
>TRBV5-5|.|once|TRBJ2-7
CASSPGQRAYEQYF
TGTGCCAGCAGTCCGGGGCAGAGAGCCTACGAGCAGTACTTC
>TRBV7-2|.|.|TRBJ2-2
CASSFRLYTGELFF
TGTGCCAGCAGCTTCAGACTTTACACCGGGGAGCTGTTTTTT
>TRBV27|.|.|TRBJ1-2
CASSLRGNTVGYTF
TGTGCCAGCAGTTTAAGGGGAAATACGGTCGGCTACACCTTC
>TRBV5-4|.|.|TRBJ2-5
CASSRKRAQETQYF
TGTGCCAGCAGCAGAAAGCGGGCGCAAGAGACCCAGTACTTC
>TRBV11-2|.|.|TRBJ2-1
CASGGGPTYNEQFF
TGTGCCAGCGGCGGGGGCCCAACATACAATGAGCAGTTCTTC
>TRBV4-1|.|.|TRBJ2-3
CASSQDRASTDTQYF
TGCGCCAGCAGCCAAGATAGGGCTAGCACAGATACGCAGTATTTT
>TRBV6-1|.|.|TRBJ2-7
CASGGYEQYF
TGTGCCAGCGGGGGCTACGAGCAGTACTTC